The rows below give T cell receptor beta chains drawn from one sample of a study of T-cell reconstitution after alpha-beta-depleted transplantation in children. TCRdb called the PCR reads again in MiXCR, with one record for every CDR3 protein. This sample yields roughly 500,000 distinct CDR3 sequences, of which roughly 33% are seen a single time; around 2.3% belongs to the top ten. Here the sequenced sample was PBMCs from the stem cell graft donor, taken from the stem cell graft. Every receptor here comes from a human donor who donated a stem cell graft to a child with aplastic anemia. Both conserved end residues are part of each CDR3. The order of the fields is CDR3 protein, CDR3 DNA, V gene, J gene, clone size, D gene. The D gene is left open where the match is weak. Where a row states a size, it is once, few, many or the class of an expanded clone; other rows omit it.

cdr3_aa: CASSRNQGGFGYTF
cdr3_nt: TGTGCCAGCAGCCGTAACCAGGGGGGGTTCGGCTACACCTTC
v_call: TRBV7-2
j_call: TRBJ1-2
clone_size: -
d_call: TRBD1

cdr3_aa: CASSYSGKSSGANVLTF
cdr3_nt: TGTGCCAGCAGTTACTCAGGCAAAAGCTCTGGGGCCAACGTCCTGACTTTC
v_call: TRBV6-5
j_call: TRBJ2-6
clone_size: -
d_call: -

cdr3_aa: CASSYSITGGGHGYTF
cdr3_nt: TGTGCCAGCAGTTACTCGATCACAGGGGGTGGTCATGGCTACACCTTC
v_call: TRBV6-5
j_call: TRBJ1-2
clone_size: -
d_call: TRBD1

cdr3_aa: CSAGTGINQPQHF
cdr3_nt: TGCAGTGCCGGGACAGGCATCAATCAGCCCCAGCATTTT
v_call: TRBV20-1
j_call: TRBJ1-5
clone_size: -
d_call: TRBD1

cdr3_aa: CASSVTSYGKGTDTQYF
cdr3_nt: TGTGCCAGTAGTGTCACCTCTTACGGGAAGGGAACAGATACGCAGTATTTT
v_call: TRBV19
j_call: TRBJ2-3
clone_size: -
d_call: -

cdr3_aa: CASSPGTGWGHNEQFF
cdr3_nt: TGTGCCAGCAGCCCGGGGACAGGTTGGGGGCACAATGAGCAGTTCTTC
v_call: TRBV7-2
j_call: TRBJ2-1
clone_size: -
d_call: TRBD1

cdr3_aa: CASSQHGGSRGDTQYF
cdr3_nt: TGCGCCAGCAGCCAACATGGGGGGAGTAGAGGAGATACGCAGTATTTT
v_call: TRBV4-3
j_call: TRBJ2-3
clone_size: few
d_call: -

cdr3_aa: CASSGAGTGEETQYF
cdr3_nt: TGTGCCAGCAGCGGAGCCGGGACAGGGGAAGAGACCCAGTACTTC
v_call: TRBV7-8
j_call: TRBJ2-5
clone_size: -
d_call: TRBD1

cdr3_aa: CASSQDEASGFDEQFF
cdr3_nt: TGCGCCAGCAGCCAAGACGAGGCTAGCGGGTTCGATGAGCAGTTCTTC
v_call: TRBV4-3
j_call: TRBJ2-1
clone_size: many
d_call: TRBD2

cdr3_aa: CASSQWDGYEQYF
cdr3_nt: TGTGCCAGCAGCCAATGGGACGGCTACGAGCAGTACTTC
v_call: TRBV4-2
j_call: TRBJ2-7
clone_size: few
d_call: -

cdr3_aa: CASSRTSGEAKNIQYF
cdr3_nt: TGTGCCAGCAGCCGGACTAGCGGGGAAGCCAAAAACATTCAGTACTTC
v_call: TRBV7-9
j_call: TRBJ2-4
clone_size: -
d_call: TRBD2

cdr3_aa: CASSLHQGGLTEAFF
cdr3_nt: TGTGCCAGCAGCTTACATCAGGGAGGTCTCACTGAAGCTTTCTTT
v_call: TRBV7-2
j_call: TRBJ1-1
clone_size: few
d_call: -

cdr3_aa: CASSKGTGKETQYF
cdr3_nt: TGTGCCAGCAGCAAAGGCACAGGCAAAGAGACCCAGTACTTC
v_call: TRBV7-9
j_call: TRBJ2-5
clone_size: -
d_call: -

cdr3_aa: CAIGDPRVNTQYF
cdr3_nt: TGTGCCATCGGAGACCCGAGGGTAAATACGCAGTATTTT
v_call: TRBV10-3
j_call: TRBJ2-3
clone_size: -
d_call: -

cdr3_aa: CASSRMTSGTDTQYF
cdr3_nt: TGTGCCAGCAGCCGGATGACTAGCGGAACAGATACGCAGTATTTT
v_call: TRBV11-3
j_call: TRBJ2-3
clone_size: -
d_call: TRBD2

cdr3_aa: CASSLVQGAYSNQPQHF
cdr3_nt: TGTGCCAGCAGCTTAGTACAGGGGGCCTATAGCAATCAGCCCCAGCATTTT
v_call: TRBV7-2
j_call: TRBJ1-5
clone_size: -
d_call: TRBD1

cdr3_aa: CASSPQSGAYNEQFF
cdr3_nt: TGCGCCAGCAGTCCCCAGAGTGGGGCCTACAATGAGCAGTTCTTC
v_call: TRBV5-1
j_call: TRBJ2-1
clone_size: -
d_call: -

cdr3_aa: CASSESQWGEQYF
cdr3_nt: TGTGCCAGCAGTGAATCCCAGTGGGGAGAGCAGTACTTC
v_call: TRBV25-1
j_call: TRBJ2-7
clone_size: -
d_call: -

cdr3_aa: CASRNEQGAAEAFF
cdr3_nt: TGTGCCAGCAGAAACGAACAGGGGGCAGCTGAAGCTTTCTTT
v_call: TRBV6-2/TRBV6-3
j_call: TRBJ1-1
clone_size: -
d_call: TRBD1

cdr3_aa: CSAGRGTF
cdr3_nt: TGCAGTGCGGGACGGGGCACCTTC
v_call: TRBV20-1
j_call: TRBJ1-2
clone_size: -
d_call: -

cdr3_aa: CASSLSDSAQETQYF
cdr3_nt: TGTGCCAGCAGCTTATCGGACAGTGCACAAGAGACCCAGTACTTC
v_call: TRBV7-2
j_call: TRBJ2-5
clone_size: few
d_call: -

cdr3_aa: CASSEGGTVGGSYNEQFF
cdr3_nt: TGTGCCAGCAGTGAGGGCGGTACAGTGGGGGGCTCCTACAATGAGCAGTTCTTC
v_call: TRBV25-1
j_call: TRBJ2-1
clone_size: -
d_call: -

cdr3_aa: CASSSTGGGSGYTF
cdr3_nt: TGTGCCAGCAGCTCGACAGGGGGAGGGAGTGGCTACACCTTC
v_call: TRBV7-9
j_call: TRBJ1-2
clone_size: -
d_call: TRBD1

cdr3_aa: CASSTGQGGREQYF
cdr3_nt: TGTGCCAGCAGCACGGGACAGGGCGGTCGGGAGCAGTACTTC
v_call: TRBV13
j_call: TRBJ2-7
clone_size: -
d_call: TRBD1

cdr3_aa: CASSYVGRTYGYTF
cdr3_nt: TGTGCCAGCAGTTACGTGGGACGGACCTATGGCTACACCTTC
v_call: TRBV6-5
j_call: TRBJ1-2
clone_size: -
d_call: -

cdr3_aa: CASTRRGEGDTIYF
cdr3_nt: TGTGCCAGCACCCGTCGGGGGGAGGGGGACACCATATATTTT
v_call: TRBV7-2
j_call: TRBJ1-3
clone_size: -
d_call: -

cdr3_aa: CALQTDRASEQFF
cdr3_nt: TGTGCCTTGCAAACCGACAGGGCGAGTGAGCAGTTCTTC
v_call: TRBV6-6
j_call: TRBJ2-1
clone_size: -
d_call: TRBD1

cdr3_aa: CSASSSGGTSGYTF
cdr3_nt: TGCAGCGCGAGCTCCTCAGGGGGCACCAGTGGCTACACCTTC
v_call: TRBV29-1
j_call: TRBJ1-2
clone_size: few
d_call: TRBD1

cdr3_aa: CASSRSPNQPQHF
cdr3_nt: TGTGCCAGCAGCCGGTCGCCCAATCAGCCCCAGCATTTT
v_call: TRBV12-3/TRBV12-4
j_call: TRBJ1-5
clone_size: -
d_call: -

cdr3_aa: CASSVPGTNYGYTF
cdr3_nt: TGTGCCAGCAGCGTCCCCGGGACTAACTATGGCTACACCTTC
v_call: TRBV7-2
j_call: TRBJ1-2
clone_size: -
d_call: -

cdr3_aa: CASSPLPNQPQHF
cdr3_nt: TGTGCCAGCTCACCACTTCCCAATCAGCCCCAGCATTTT
v_call: TRBV18
j_call: TRBJ1-5
clone_size: -
d_call: -

cdr3_aa: CASSSPTSGTYNEQFF
cdr3_nt: TGTGCCAGCAGCTCACCGACTAGCGGCACTTACAATGAGCAGTTCTTC
v_call: TRBV7-8
j_call: TRBJ2-1
clone_size: -
d_call: TRBD2

cdr3_aa: CASSYGGRNNEQFF
cdr3_nt: TGTGCCAGCAGCTACGGGGGGAGGAACAATGAGCAGTTCTTC
v_call: TRBV7-9
j_call: TRBJ2-1
clone_size: -
d_call: TRBD2